Listed below are T cell receptor beta chains from one sample, sequenced in a study. TCRdb processed the 5' RACE reads anew with MiXCR; each CDR3 protein has one entry. The sample lists nearly 55,000 distinct CDR3 sequences; approximately 25% were seen once. The source material was tumor-infiltrating naive CD4+ T cells sorted from the breast tumor. These receptors were obtained from a female donor with breast cancer. Each CDR3 is given with its conserved first and last residue.

v_call cdr3_aa
TRBV5-1 CASSFLSELNTGTEAFF
TRBV5-1 CASSPGSGGTEAFF
TRBV7-2 CASSTQGNTEAFF
TRBV11-2 CASRLELRRGNYGYTF
TRBV5-1 CASSNVRDRDDYGYTF
TRBV10-3 CAVSYGASGNIQYF
TRBV7-9 CASSLLWTYNEQFF
TRBV24-1 CATSDGRGYPYEQYF
TRBV7-2 CASSKGAGVAGELFF
TRBV12-3/TRBV12-4 CASSPGGSGNSPLHF
TRBV5-1 CASSLGTSGYEQYF
TRBV6-5 CASSIRPVLQRGTGELFF
TRBV5-1 CASRGQTYEQYF
TRBV6-5 CASSQTGQGSGQPQHF
TRBV27 CASSEQGSYNSPLHF
TRBV5-1 CASSLIRASRNTEAFF
TRBV4-1 CASSQSFRLSGRAKSAQYF
TRBV3-1 CASSQLEPGELFF
TRBV7-3 CASSLTGGPKETQYF
TRBV20-1 CSALELTDTQYF
TRBV15 CATSRGGSTSGAYNEQFF
TRBV28 CASRDRSRNEQFF
TRBV4-1 CASSQEGSSYNSPLHF
TRBV7-2 CASSPGLAGVYNTDTQYF
TRBV5-5 CASSPGPANQPQHF
TRBV7-3 CASSPDRGYGGELFF
TRBV20-1 CSATAGGYEQFF
TRBV29-1 CSVTGENYEQYF
TRBV7-3 CASSLTGRATDTQCF
TRBV4-3 CASSQFPRGSSYNEQFF
TRBV5-1 CASSPRTGAVNEQFF
TRBV7-8 CASSLVNTEAFF
TRBV6-5 CASSPLVRGPTDTQYF
TRBV5-4 CASSTRTSGHQETQYF
TRBV10-3 CAISIGGDEQYF
TRBV7-3 CASSTRLGTGELFF
TRBV5-1 CASSSRDRVGEKLFF
TRBV5-5 CASSTPSTDTQYF
TRBV15 CATSLKGERGYTF
TRBV10-3 CAISLGGEYGYTF
TRBV20-1 CSARAPGGNQPQHF
TRBV15 CATSRGSGMNTEAFF
TRBV5-6 CASSFGTVAYEQYF
TRBV7-6 CASSLVARVSLNTEAFF
TRBV12-3/TRBV12-4 CASSLASSRGFSGANVLTF
TRBV2 CASSVRFDEKLFF
TRBV29-1 CSVGGLAGTDTQYF